This T cell receptor (beta chain) was profiled in a study of CD8+ T cells in alopecia areata. The wider study: Each day, treated patients took oral tofacitinib twice, at 5 to 10 mg per dose. Study-wide points: For lesional scalp, especially alopecia totalis/universalis, clonality was higher than in normal scalp. Besides other cells, scalp samples also yield sequences of resident alphabeta T cells from normal skin.

With regard to this clone: Antigen specificity is unknown.

Peripheral blood and lesional scalp punch biopsies came from alopecia areata patients. Germline CDR1 SGHAT, CDR2 FQNNGV. The CDR3 is 15 amino acids. Trimming cost V 0 bases and J 7 bases; bases outside gene matches: 7. Sequencing relied on a cDNA template that was reverse transcribed from extracted RNA. Clones were sequenced by immunoSEQ multiplex PCR, and TCRdb holds only the in-frame ones, with some missing. The sample comprises about 11,000 clones, approximately 60% of which are singletons, and roughly 15% rests with the top ten. Material for sequencing was skin. The source of this sequence is a human donor with alopecia areata. The chain employs TRBV11-2 and TRBJ2-5; 8 positions agree with TRBD2. This CDR3 reads CASSLDRAAGGTQYF. CDR3 bases: TGTGCCAGCAGCTTAGACAGGGCCGCGGGAGGGACCCAGTACTTC.